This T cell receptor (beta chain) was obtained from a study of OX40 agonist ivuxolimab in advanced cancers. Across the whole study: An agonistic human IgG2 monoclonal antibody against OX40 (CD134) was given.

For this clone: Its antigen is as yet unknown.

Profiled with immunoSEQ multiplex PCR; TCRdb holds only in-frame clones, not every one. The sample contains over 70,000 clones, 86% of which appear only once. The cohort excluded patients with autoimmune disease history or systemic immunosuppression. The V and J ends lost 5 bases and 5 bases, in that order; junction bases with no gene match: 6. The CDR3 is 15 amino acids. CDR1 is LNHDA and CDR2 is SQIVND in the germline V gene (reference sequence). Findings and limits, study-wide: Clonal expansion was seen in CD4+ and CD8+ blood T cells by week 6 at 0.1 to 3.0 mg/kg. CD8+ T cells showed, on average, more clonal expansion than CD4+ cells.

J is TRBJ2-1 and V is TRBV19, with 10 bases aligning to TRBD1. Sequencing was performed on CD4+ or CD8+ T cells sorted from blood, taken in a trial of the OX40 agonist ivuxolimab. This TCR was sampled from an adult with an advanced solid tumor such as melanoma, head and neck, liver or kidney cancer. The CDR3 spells CASSPGTGDNNEQFF. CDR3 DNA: TGTGCCAGTAGTCCCGGGACAGGGGATAACAATGAGCAGTTCTTC. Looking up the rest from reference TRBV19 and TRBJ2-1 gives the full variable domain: DGGITQSPKYLFRKEGQNVTLSCEQNLNHDAMYWYRQDPGQGLRLIYYSQIVNDFQKGDIAEGYSVSREKKESFPLTVTSAQKNPTAFYLCASSPGTGDNNEQFFGPGTRLTVL.